These 25 T cell receptor beta chains were sequenced from one sample in a study of shared clonotypes between healthy human individuals. The method was immunoSEQ multiplex PCR; TCRdb's version includes in-frame clones alone and lacks a portion of them. Of about 1 million clones detected, 65% to 75% appear once; the ten largest clones hold approximately 1.5%. The specimen sequenced was memory CD4+ T cells sorted from blood. Subset defined: CD45RA-negative fraction. The source is a man aged 18 to 30 in good health.

The rearrangement uses TRBV11-2 and TRBJ2-5; 10 bases line up with TRBD2. With V trimmed by 7 bases and J by 5 bases, 16 bases remained unmatched. CDR3 length equals 17 residues. Germline assignment: CDR1 SGHAT and CDR2 FQNNGV. CDR3 amino acids: CASIPGVQRGGRETQYF. The CDR3 nucleotides are TGTGCCAGCATCCCAGGGGTCCAGCGGGGGGGCAGGGAGACCCAGTACTTC.

The chain joins TRBV15 to TRBJ2-5, with a possible D match to TRBD2 (5 bases). The germline gives CDR1 LNHNV, CDR2 YYDKDF (reference sequence). The V end lost 4 bases, the J end lost 5 bases, and 20 bases lay between the germline ends. This CDR3 has 16 residues. CDR3 in amino acids: CATSTTRASGGETQYF. In DNA form, the CDR3 reads TGTGCCACCAGCACCACGAGGGCCTCCGGCGGGGAGACCCAGTACTTC.

This clone was counted between two and nine times. This rearrangement joins TRBV5-5 to TRBJ2-7; D remains unclear. With 4 bases removed from V and 0 bases from J, the gap between germline ends came to 14 bases. The germline CDR1 and CDR2 sequences are SGHKS and YYEKEE (reference sequence). The CDR3 length is 15 residues. The CDR3 nucleotides read TGTGCCAGCAGCCTGACATATTTTAGCTCCTACGAGCAGTACTTC. Translation gives CASSLTYFSSYEQYF.

This chain uses TRBV5-4 with TRBJ1-2; possible D gene TRBD1, 6 bases. Trimming took 4 bases from V and 5 from J, leaving 15 bases between them. Germline CDR1 SGHNT, CDR2 YYREEE (reference sequence). This CDR3 comprises 14 residues. CDR3 sequence reads: CASSPGGRGYGYTF. For the CDR3, the DNA is TGTGCCAGCAGCCCCGGGGGCAGGGGTTATGGCTACACCTTC.

V usage is TRBV30 and J usage is TRBJ1-6, with D unclear. The V gene's germline CDR1 is GTSNPN and CDR2 SVGIG (reference sequence). There are 12 residues in the CDR3. V lost 4 bases to trimming and J lost 9 bases, with 10 bases between them. This CDR3 is CAWKSGGSPLHF. Here the CDR3 DNA reads TGTGCCTGGAAGTCCGGAGGTTCACCCCTCCACTTT.

The chain recombines TRBV9 with TRBJ2-7; the match to TRBD2 covers 7 bases. The CDR3 has 11 amino acids. With 3 bases clipped from V and 9 bases from J, the junction kept 3 bases outside the gene matches. Per germline, CDR1 SGDLS and CDR2 YYNGEE. The CDR3 DNA sequence: TGTGCCAGCAGCGGTGGACTAGGGCAGTACTTC. Encoded protein: CASSGGLGQYF.

This sequence joins TRBV7-2 and TRBJ2-3, with D unclear. Germline-derived CDR1 and CDR2 are SGHTA and FQGNSA. The CDR3 consists of 11 residues. V lost 5 bases to trimming and J lost 5 bases, with 5 bases between them. CDR3: CASSIQDTQYF. CDR3 DNA sequence: TGTGCCAGCAGCATTCAAGATACGCAGTATTTT. The entire variable domain, with the rest obtained from reference TRBV7-2 and TRBJ2-3, is as follows: GAGVSQSPSNKVTEKGKDVELRCDPISGHTALYWYRQSLGQGLEFLIYFQGNSAPDKSGLPSDRFSAERTGGSVSTLTIQRTQQEDSAVYLCASSIQDTQYFGPGTRLTVL.

This chain connects TRBV11-2 to TRBJ2-7; the match to TRBD2 covers 7 bases. V trimming: 3 bases; J trimming: 2 bases; junction bases outside the gene matches: 7. CDR3 length: 15 residues. Germline-derived CDR1 and CDR2 are SGHAT and FQNNGV. The CDR3 sequence is CASSFQAGAPYEQYF. CDR3 in DNA: TGTGCCAGCAGCTTTCAGGCGGGAGCCCCCTACGAGCAGTACTTC.

As for this clone: Other DNA sequences of this sample code for an identical CDR3. The chain couples TRBV6-1 to TRBJ2-3; 11 nucleotides match TRBD1. The germline gives CDR1 MNHNS, CDR2 SASEGT. This CDR3 comprises 14 residues. Germline trimming cut 6 bases from V and 3 bases from J; bases unmatched to any gene: 2. DNA of the CDR3: TGTGCCAGCAGGGGACAGGGGGGGACAGATACGCAGTATTTT. Its translation is CASRGQGGTDTQYF.

As concerns this clone: Other DNA sequences within the sample encode an identical CDR3. The chain couples TRBV30 to TRBJ2-3; unclear D gene. The CDR3 extends over 12 amino acids. V was shortened by 1 base and J by 3 bases, with 5 bases between the two germline ends. Per the germline V gene, CDR1 is GTSNPN and CDR2 is SVGIG (reference sequence). CDR3 sequence: CAWSARTDTQYF. The CDR3 bases are TGTGCCTGGAGTGCCAGGACAGATACGCAGTATTTT.

This chain connects TRBV28 to TRBJ1-1; D is possibly TRBD1 (5 bases). The germline V gene encodes CDR1 MDHEN and CDR2 SYDVKM. Trimming removed 3 bases from V and 3 bases from J, with 14 bases in between. This CDR3 contains 15 residues. The CDR3 nucleotides are TGTGCCAGCAGTTTGGCGTCACGGGGGGACACTGAAGCTTTCTTT. It translates to CASSLASRGDTEAFF.

This chain joins TRBV28 and TRBJ1-2, with TRBD1 identical over 7 bases. V shed 6 bases and J 2 bases; nucleotides not matched to a gene: 6. The CDR3 spans 14 residues. Germline lookup yields CDR1 MDHEN and CDR2 SYDVKM. The DNA of the CDR3 is TGTGCCAGCAGCCTAACGACAGGGAACTATGGCTACACCTTC. It encodes CASSLTTGNYGYTF.

The J gene is TRBJ2-3, the V gene TRBV7-2; D may be TRBD2 (6 bases). From germline, CDR1 is SGHTA and CDR2 FQGNSA. The CDR3 consists of 15 residues. Trimming took 5 bases from V and 2 from J, leaving 14 bases between them. CDR3 nucleotide sequence: TGTGCCAGCAGCCCCCCCGGGACTTACACAGATACGCAGTATTTT. It yields the protein CASSPPGTYTDTQYF.

The chain is built from TRBV5-1 and TRBJ1-6; D is unresolved. CDR1 is SGHRS and CDR2 is YFSETQ in the germline V gene. The CDR3 totals 15 residues. V lost 0 bases and J 10 bases, leaving 14 bases between the germline ends. The CDR3 DNA sequence: TGCGCCAGCAGCTTGGGTCAGGTCAGCAGCTCACCCCTCCACTTT. Translation: CASSLGQVSSSPLHF.

The CDR3 loop reads CASSSSTVPSYEQYF. As DNA, the CDR3 is TGTGCCAGCAGCTCCTCGACGGTACCATCCTACGAGCAGTACTTC. The chain uses TRBV7-2 and TRBJ2-7; no clear D gene. There are 15 residues in the CDR3. Trimming removed 4 bases from V and 1 base from J, with 14 bases in between. CDR1 is SGHTA and CDR2 is FQGNSA in the germline V gene. Drawing the rest from reference TRBV7-2 and TRBJ2-7, the complete variable domain is GAGVSQSPSNKVTEKGKDVELRCDPISGHTALYWYRQSLGQGLEFLIYFQGNSAPDKSGLPSDRFSAERTGGSVSTLTIQRTQQEDSAVYLCASSSSTVPSYEQYFGPGTRLTVT.

This sequence joins TRBV10-3 and TRBJ1-1; no definite D call. Per germline, CDR1 ENHRY and CDR2 SYGVKD. The V and J ends lost 0 bases and 11 bases respectively, with 13 bases between them. The length of the CDR3 is 13 residues. Written as DNA, the CDR3 is TGTGCCATCAGTGAGTCTAGGACCTTAGGGGCTTTCTTT. Its translation is CAISESRTLGAFF.

The J gene is TRBJ1-5, the V gene TRBV4-1; a possible D gene is TRBD1 (5 bases). The CDR3 sequence is 14 residues long. Germline CDR1 is MGHRA and CDR2 is YSYEKL. The V end lost 6 bases, the J end lost 3 bases, and 12 bases lay between the germline ends. In DNA form, the CDR3 reads TGCGCCAGCAGGAGGGTGGGGACCAATCAGCCCCAGCATTTT. It yields the protein CASRRVGTNQPQHF.

This chain connects TRBV7-2 to TRBJ1-1, with 12 bases fitting TRBD1. CDR1 SGHTA and CDR2 FQGNSA come from the germline V gene. The CDR3 is 16 residues long. The J segment lost 5 bases and the V segment lost 5 bases, leaving 9 bases of the junction unmatched. The CDR3 DNA reads TGTGCCAGCAGCCCCCGGGACAGGGGGCAGCATACTGAAGCTTTCTTT. As protein: CASSPRDRGQHTEAFF. The full variable domain, with the rest looked up from reference TRBV7-2 and TRBJ1-1, is GAGVSQSPSNKVTEKGKDVELRCDPISGHTALYWYRQSLGQGLEFLIYFQGNSAPDKSGLPSDRFSAERTGGSVSTLTIQRTQQEDSAVYLCASSPRDRGQHTEAFFGQGTRLTVV.

The chain recombines TRBV6-6 with TRBJ1-5; the D gene is possibly TRBD1 (5 bases). The length of the CDR3 is 14 residues. V dropped 11 bases and J dropped 1 base, with 15 bases sitting between them. The germline V gene has CDR1 MNHNY and CDR2 SVGAGI (reference sequence). CDR3 DNA sequence: TGTGCCGGCGGGAGGGGAGAGAGCAATCAGCCCCAGCATTTT. Translation: CAGGRGESNQPQHF.

This clone was seen a few times. The J gene is TRBJ1-6, the V gene TRBV2, with D perhaps TRBD1 (5 bases). Trimming cost V 5 bases and J 15 bases, with 17 bases left between them. CDR3 length: 13 residues. From germline, CDR1 is SNHLY and CDR2 FYNNEI. Here the CDR3 DNA reads TGTGCCAGCAGTAGGGACGGGGGAACGGACCTCCACTTT. Translation gives CASSRDGGTDLHF. The full variable domain, in which reference TRBV2 and TRBJ1-6 provide the parts outside the CDR3, is EPEVTQTPSHQVTQMGQEVILRCVPISNHLYFYWYRQILGQKVEFLVSFYNNEISEKSEIFDDQFSVERPDGSNFTLKIRSTKLEDSAMYFCASSRDGGTDLHFGNGTRLTVT.

The chain joins TRBV7-9 to TRBJ2-7; 8 bases agree with TRBD2. The CDR3 is made up of 12 amino acids. Per the germline V gene, CDR1 is SEHNR and CDR2 is FQNEAQ (reference sequence). With 10 bases clipped from V and 4 bases from J, the junction kept 6 bases outside the gene matches. CDR3 DNA sequence: TGTGCCACGAGCGGGAGCGGGTACGAGCAGTACTTC. Translated, it gives CATSGSGYEQYF.

V gene TRBV6-1 combines with J gene TRBJ2-1, with TRBD2 matching over 9 bases. Trimming removed 4 bases from V and 5 bases from J; junction bases left unmatched: 9. Germline CDR1 and CDR2: MNHNS and SASEGT. CDR3 length: 16 amino acids. The CDR3 nucleotides are TGTGCCAGCAGTGGGCCACGGACTAGCGCGAACAATGAGCAGTTCTTC. It is translated as CASSGPRTSANNEQFF.

The V and J genes are TRBV6-1 and TRBJ1-6; D remains ambiguous. V was trimmed by 2 bases and J by 3 bases, leaving 14 bases between them. Per the germline V gene, CDR1 is MNHNS and CDR2 is SASEGT. This CDR3 has 17 residues. The chain's CDR3 is CASSEREIRRYNSPLHF. As DNA, the CDR3 is TGTGCCAGCAGTGAAAGGGAGATCCGACGCTATAATTCACCCCTCCACTTT.

The chain carries TRBV14 and TRBJ1-4; D is ambiguous. Germline lookup yields CDR1 SGHDN and CDR2 FVKESK. This CDR3 contains 15 residues. Deletions cut 2 bases from V and 3 bases from J, with 10 bases between. The CDR3 sequence: CASSQITRPNEKLFF. As DNA, the CDR3 is TGTGCCAGCAGCCAAATAACCAGACCTAATGAAAAACTGTTTTTT. The variable domain in full, completed from reference TRBV14 and TRBJ1-4, reads EAGVTQFPSHSVIEKGQTVTLRCDPISGHDNLYWYRRVMGKEIKFLLHFVKESKQDESGMPNNRFLAERTGGTYSTLKVQPAELEDSGVYFCASSQITRPNEKLFFGSGTQLSVL.

This chain connects TRBV5-6 to TRBJ2-1, with TRBD2 identical over 12 bases. Germline V gene lookup returns CDR1 SGHDT and CDR2 YYEEEE. The junction had 11 bases not matched to a gene; V was cut back by 5 bases and J by 2 bases. This CDR3 has 18 residues. The CDR3 here is CASRKRTSGIPPYNEQFF. The DNA for the CDR3 is TGTGCCAGCAGAAAACGGACTAGCGGGATACCCCCCTACAATGAGCAGTTCTTC.